Detailed here is one TCR beta chain. Its target is not known. The PCR employed 60 Vbeta primers together with 13 Jbeta primers. Sequenced by immunoSEQ multiplex PCR; TCRdb stores in-frame clones only, minus some. The sample includes roughly 150,000 clones, over 80% of them seen just once. The sample is drawn from a study of cytomegalovirus exposure and HLA in healthy donors. Notes on the study in general: Information on immune exposure was restricted to one variable (CMV serostatus).

Specimen: PBMCs. The source is a male donor in good health and CMV-seronegative.

The chain's CDR3 is CASSQAGGTDTQYF. The DNA for the CDR3 is TGTGCCAGCAGCCAAGCGGGGGGCACAGATACGCAGTATTTT. This chain links TRBV7-9 with TRBJ2-3; 8 bases map to TRBD2. The germline V gene has CDR1 SEHNR and CDR2 FQNEAQ (reference sequence). Trimming at V came to 5 bases and at J to 1 base, leaving 2 bases not matched to a gene. This CDR3 spans 14 amino acids. The full variable domain, rest sourced from reference TRBV7-9 and TRBJ2-3, is DTGVSQNPRHKITKRGQNVTFRCDPISEHNRLYWYRQTLGQGPEFLTYFQNEAQLEKSRLLSDRFSAERPKGSFSTLEIQRTEQGDSAMYLCASSQAGGTDTQYFGPGTRLTVL.